Listed here are 18 T cell receptor beta chains from one sample, sequenced in a study of beta chain features in type 1 diabetes. Since all of the isolated RNA was reverse transcribed, expressed TCRB transcripts were what got sequenced. The assay was immunoSEQ multiplex PCR, and TCRdb's table has in-frame clones only and misses some. The table shows just over 600,000 clones, with around 15% occurring only once. Sequencing was done on a sample of naive CD4+ T cells from blood. Receptors were obtained from a man aged 18 to 30 in good health.

Only a few counts were recorded for this clone. This sequence joins TRBV29-1 and TRBJ1-1; TRBD1 aligns across 8 bases. The CDR3 has 11 residues. Germline V lookup: CDR1 SQVTM, CDR2 ANQGSEA. V trimming: 4 bases; J trimming: 8 bases; junction bases outside the gene matches: 3. This CDR3 is CSVAGTGEAFF. The CDR3 DNA reads TGCAGCGTTGCAGGGACAGGAGAAGCTTTCTTT.

This clone was detected only a few times. V is TRBV13 and J is TRBJ2-3; tentatively, D is TRBD1 or TRBD2 (5 bases each). This CDR3 region has 14 residues. Trimming left V 5 bases short and J 2 bases short, with 11 bases between. Germline V gene data show CDR1 as PRHDT and CDR2 as FYEKMQ (reference sequence). In DNA, the CDR3 is TGTGCCAGCAGCCCGGGACGAATCACAGATACGCAGTATTTT. Amino acid sequence: CASSPGRITDTQYF.

In its sample, this clone was seen a few times. This chain uses TRBV19 with TRBJ2-1; 12 bases are a match to TRBD1. The length of the CDR3 is 16 residues. CDR1 is LNHDA and CDR2 is SQIVND in the germline V gene (reference sequence). Trimming took 6 bases from V and 5 from J; bases not matched to a gene: 8. The CDR3 sequence: CASRRPGQGAHNEQFF. DNA of the CDR3: TGTGCCAGTAGGCGGCCGGGACAGGGGGCCCACAATGAGCAGTTCTTC.

This clone has a handful of counts. The rearrangement links TRBV9 to TRBJ1-1, with D uncertain. Trimming took off 0 bases at V and 0 bases at J, with 12 bases between the two ends. The germline gives CDR1 SGDLS, CDR2 YYNGEE. This CDR3 comprises 16 residues. The CDR3: CASSVGRGGMNTEAFF. The CDR3 coding sequence is TGTGCCAGCAGCGTAGGACGGGGAGGTATGAACACTGAAGCTTTCTTT.

This clone was seen only a few times. This chain links TRBV30 with TRBJ1-5, with D unresolved. V dropped 0 bases and J dropped 1 base, with 10 bases sitting between them. This CDR3 has 15 amino acids. Germline lookup yields CDR1 GTSNPN and CDR2 SVGIG (reference sequence). CDR3 nucleotides: TGTGCCTGGAGTGTATCAAGTCGCAGCAATCAGCCCCAGCATTTT. Amino acids: CAWSVSSRSNQPQHF. Complete variable domain (other parts from reference TRBV30 and TRBJ1-5): SQTIHQWPATLVQPVGSPLSLECTVEGTSNPNLYWYRQAAGRGLQLLFYSVGIGQISSEVPQNLSASRPQDRQFILSSKKLLLSDSGFYLCAWSVSSRSNQPQHFGDGTRLSIL.

The V call is TRBV5-4, the J call TRBJ2-7; 7 bases are shared with TRBD1. This CDR3 spans 16 amino acids. CDR1 and CDR2 from the germline V gene are SGHNT and YYREEE (reference sequence). Unmatched junction bases numbered 10, after V lost 0 bases and J lost 4 bases. Here the CDR3 reads CASSLATKGTAYEQYF. In nucleotides, the CDR3 is TGTGCCAGCAGCTTGGCCACAAAGGGGACAGCTTACGAGCAGTACTTC.

The chain recombines TRBV2 with TRBJ2-5; TRBD2 is a possible D gene (6 bases). CDR1 and CDR2 (germline): SNHLY, FYNNEI. Between the trimmed V and J ends, which lost 6 bases and 9 bases, there was a span of 14 bases. The CDR3 runs 12 residues. Written as DNA, the CDR3 is TGTGCCAGCAGGGGGGACTTGTCTGCCCAGTACTTC. Amino acids: CASRGDLSAQYF.

V usage is TRBV18 and J usage is TRBJ2-7; TRBD1 aligns across 7 bases. The CDR3 runs 18 residues. Germline-derived CDR1 and CDR2 are KGHSH and LQKENI. Trimming at V came to 6 bases and at J to 0 bases, leaving 17 bases not matched to a gene. In DNA, the CDR3 is TGTGCCAGCTCCCGGGGCATACTGACAGGGAGCTACTCCTACGAGCAGTACTTC. Amino acid sequence: CASSRGILTGSYSYEQYF.

This clone was seen more than once but under ten times. This chain links TRBV5-4 with TRBJ2-1, with D possibly TRBD2 on 6 matching bases. V was clipped by 1 base and J by 7 bases, with 12 bases between them. Germline V gene sequence: CDR1 SGHNT, CDR2 YYREEE (reference sequence). This CDR3 is 14 amino acids long. The CDR3 DNA sequence: TGTGCCAGCAGCTTGATCCACGGGGGTAATGAGCAGTTCTTC. Its translation: CASSLIHGGNEQFF.

This clone was seen a few times. The chain employs TRBV7-2 and TRBJ2-7; TRBD1 agrees at 8 bases. The CDR3 runs to 15 residues. Per germline, CDR1 SGHTA and CDR2 FQGNSA. V shed 1 base and J 3 bases; nucleotides not matched to a gene: 5. The CDR3 region is CASSLGQGKLYEQYF. The CDR3 DNA reads as TGTGCCAGCAGCTTAGGACAGGGGAAGCTCTACGAGCAGTACTTC. Full variable domain (missing parts from reference TRBV7-2 and TRBJ2-7): GAGVSQSPSNKVTEKGKDVELRCDPISGHTALYWYRQSLGQGLEFLIYFQGNSAPDKSGLPSDRFSAERTGGSVSTLTIQRTQQEDSAVYLCASSLGQGKLYEQYFGPGTRLTVT.

The sample holds a few counts of this clone. The CDR3: CASSSKTLFGLAGAFSYEQYF. The CDR3 DNA follows: TGTGCCAGCAGTTCAAAAACTCTTTTTGGACTAGCGGGGGCCTTCTCCTACGAGCAGTACTTC. This rearrangement joins TRBV27 to TRBJ2-7, with 13 bases that match TRBD2. The CDR3 loop spans 21 amino acids. J gave up 0 bases and V 4 bases, and 18 bases lay outside the gene matches. Germline CDR1 reads MNHEY; CDR2 reads SMNVEV (reference sequence).

This clone turned up a few times. The chain's CDR3 is CASSSRGSTDTQYF. Written as DNA, the CDR3 is TGTGCCAGCAGCTCCAGGGGGTCCACAGATACGCAGTATTTT. The rearrangement links TRBV7-9 to TRBJ2-3; TRBD1 matches 7 bases. The CDR3 length is 14 residues. V gave up 4 bases and J gave up 2 bases; unmatched junction bases: 3. Germline CDR1 reads SEHNR; CDR2 reads FQNEAQ (reference sequence).

This clone was counted only a few times. The J gene is TRBJ2-5, the V gene TRBV5-4; 11 bases agree with TRBD2. The V gene end was trimmed by 5 bases and the J gene end by 3 bases; junction bases not matched to a gene: 6. This CDR3 is built from 15 residues. CDR1 and CDR2 (germline): SGHNT, YYREEE (reference sequence). CDR3 DNA sequence: TGTGCCAGCAGGCGACTAGCGGGGACAAAAGAGACCCAGTACTTC. Residues: CASRRLAGTKETQYF.

This clone was counted only a few times. This chain links TRBV19 with TRBJ1-2; D unclear. CDR1 is LNHDA and CDR2 is SQIVND in the germline V gene (reference sequence). V was clipped by 3 bases and J by 4 bases, with 15 bases between them. The length of the CDR3 is 15 residues. CDR3 bases: TGTGCCAGTAGTATCAGCAGCCAGCTATTCTATGGCTACACCTTC. Translation gives CASSISSQLFYGYTF.

The V call is TRBV19, the J call TRBJ1-1; D is undetermined. The V gene lost 3 bases and the J gene lost 1 base, with 9 bases spanning the gap. This CDR3 spans 14 amino acids. CDR1 and CDR2 (germline): LNHDA, SQIVND (reference sequence). CDR3 loop: CASSIGRTNTEAFF. DNA for the CDR3: TGTGCCAGTAGTATCGGACGGACGAACACTGAAGCTTTCTTT.

This clone was seen a handful of times. The chain employs TRBV6-1 and TRBJ1-5; D not resolved. This CDR3 contains 15 residues. The V and J ends lost 7 bases and 1 base respectively, with 14 bases between them. Germline V CDR1 and CDR2: MNHNS, SASEGT. The CDR3: CASKSEGWSNQPQHF. The DNA for the CDR3 is TGTGCCAGCAAATCTGAAGGATGGAGCAATCAGCCCCAGCATTTT.

Points on this clone: The same CDR3 can be traced to other DNA sequences in this sample. The chain carries TRBV5-1 and TRBJ2-1, with 7 bases identical to TRBD2. V lost 3 bases and J lost 6; bases outside the gene matches: 3. This CDR3 is built from 13 residues. Germline V lookup: CDR1 SGHRS, CDR2 YFSETQ. The CDR3 spells CASSSPGGNEQFF. As DNA, the CDR3 is TGCGCCAGCAGCTCGCCGGGGGGCAATGAGCAGTTCTTC.

The chain joins TRBV18 to TRBJ1-1, with D hard to call. The germline gives CDR1 KGHSH, CDR2 LQKENI. CDR3 length equals 17 residues. The V end lost 2 bases, the J end lost 3 bases, and 19 bases lay between the germline ends. The CDR3 loop reads CASSPVNVPPGDTEAFF. The CDR3 DNA reads as TGTGCCAGCTCACCAGTGAACGTCCCCCCGGGTGACACTGAAGCTTTCTTT. Variable domain in full (rest from reference TRBV18 and TRBJ1-1): NAGVMQNPRHLVRRRGQEARLRCSPMKGHSHVYWYRQLPEEGLKFMVYLQKENIIDESGMPKERFSAEFPKEGPSILRIQQVVRGDSAAYFCASSPVNVPPGDTEAFFGQGTRLTVV.